What follows describes a single T cell receptor beta chain. Its antigen is undetermined. Generated by immunoSEQ multiplex PCR, the TCRdb table keeps only in-frame clones and is missing some. Among some 15,000 clones, roughly 93% were seen once, and the ten largest hold approximately 4.7%. After removal of 4 bases from V and 1 base from J, the junction contained 3 bases not matched to a gene. CDR1 ENHRY and CDR2 SYGVKD come from the germline V gene. The CDR3 sequence is 14 residues long. These data originate in a study of graft-versus-host responses after intestinal transplantation. Study as a whole: As for transplant type, recipients had multivisceral, liver-intestinal, or isolated intestinal grafts. Induction using anti-thymocyte globulin, followed by tacrolimus and steroids for two to four years, was given to all recipients. Regarding the study as a whole: In patients with graft-donor T cell macrochimerism, allograft graft-versus-host to host-versus-graft clonal ratios were high. The marrow of recipients harbored GvH clones, and ileum or blood showed some of them first.

The sample was PBMCs, taken approximately 960 days after intestinal transplantation. The origin of this receptor is a human patient who received an intestinal transplant, so some T cells may come from the graft donor. The V gene is TRBV10-3, the J gene TRBJ1-1; 7 nucleotides line up with TRBD1. CDR3 nucleotide sequence: TGTGCCATCAGTGGGGGACAGTGGAACACTGAAGCTTTCTTT. This translates into CAISGGQWNTEAFF.